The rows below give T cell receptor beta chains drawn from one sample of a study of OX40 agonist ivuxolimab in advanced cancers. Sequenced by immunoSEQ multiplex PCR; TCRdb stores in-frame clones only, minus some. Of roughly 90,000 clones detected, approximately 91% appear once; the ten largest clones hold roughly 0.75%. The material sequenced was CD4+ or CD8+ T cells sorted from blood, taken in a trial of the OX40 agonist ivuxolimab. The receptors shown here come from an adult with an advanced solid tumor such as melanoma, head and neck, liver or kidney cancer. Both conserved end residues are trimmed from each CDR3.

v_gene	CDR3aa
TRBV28	ASSGGTSGRGPYEQY
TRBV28	ASSPLNQPQH
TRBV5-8	ASSPRQLSEAF
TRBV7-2	ASSRDLSSYEQY
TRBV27	ASSFSLRDEPQH
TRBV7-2	ASRDGASTYEQY
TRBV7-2	ASSLDGTSGRGEQF
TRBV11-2	ASSLLQETTDTQY
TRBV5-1	ASSYDRVPSEQY
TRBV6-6	ASSPGHYEQY